These 16 T cell receptor beta chains originate from one sample sequenced in a study of response to subunit inactivated influenza vaccine. TCRdb independently ran MiXCR on the RT-PCR reads; one entry per CDR3 protein. The sample includes about 480,000 distinct CDR3 sequences, around 25% of them seen just once. Sequencing used CD4+ T cells sorted from PBMCs, obtained approximately 5 days after vaccination. The receptor source for this set is a man between 50 and 59 years old who received an inactivated influenza vaccine.

In this sample, this clonotype turned up a few times. The genes are TRBV7-2 and TRBJ1-6; D ambiguous. Trimming removed 5 bases from V and 3 bases from J, with 11 bases in between. The CDR3 spans 15 residues. Germline V gene sequence: CDR1 SGHTA, CDR2 FQGNSA. CDR3 DNA sequence: TGTGCCAGCAGCCCCGGACTTAGCTATAATTCACCCCTCCACTTT. Translation: CASSPGLSYNSPLHF. The full variable domain, completed using reference TRBV7-2 and TRBJ1-6, is GAGVSQSPSNKVTEKGKDVELRCDPISGHTALYWYRQSLGQGLEFLIYFQGNSAPDKSGLPSDRFSAERTGGSVSTLTIQRTQQEDSAVYLCASSPGLSYNSPLHFGNGTRLTVT.

This chain uses TRBV20-1 with TRBJ1-1; tentatively, D is TRBD1 (5 bases). Deletions cut 1 base from V and 2 bases from J, with 11 bases between. This CDR3 spans 14 amino acids. Germline lookup yields CDR1 DFQATT and CDR2 SNEGSKA (reference sequence). In DNA form, the CDR3 reads TGCAGTGCTAGAGCCACCGGGGCTAACACTGAAGCTTTCTTT. It encodes CSARATGANTEAFF.

The V gene is TRBV7-2, the J gene TRBJ2-1, with 11 positions matching TRBD2. Losses at the gene ends were 5 bases for V and 3 bases for J; bases not matched to a gene: 3. CDR3 length: 15 amino acids. Germline V CDR1 and CDR2: SGHTA, FQGNSA. CDR3 in amino acids: CASSILAGVYNEQFF. CDR3 nucleotide sequence: TGTGCCAGCAGCATACTAGCGGGAGTCTACAATGAGCAGTTCTTC.

This sequence joins TRBV20-1 and TRBJ1-4, with 7 bases lining up with TRBD1. CDR1 is DFQATT, CDR2 SNEGSKA, per germline (reference sequence). This CDR3 is 16 amino acids long. V lost 6 bases, J lost 8 bases, and 18 bases stayed unmatched. CDR3 sequence: CSANPPTGALLEKLFF. CDR3 DNA sequence: TGCAGTGCCAATCCGCCTACAGGGGCGCTATTGGAAAAACTGTTTTTT.

The chain uses TRBV29-1 and TRBJ2-1; D is perhaps TRBD2 (6 bases). The CDR3 loop spans 13 amino acids. V lost 2 bases, J lost 5 bases, and 10 bases lay in between. Germline-derived CDR1 and CDR2 are SQVTM and ANQGSEA. The CDR3 loop reads CSVEPGGDNEQFF. The DNA of the CDR3 is TGCAGCGTTGAACCGGGCGGGGACAATGAGCAGTTCTTC.

V and J are TRBV6-5 and TRBJ2-5, with D tentatively TRBD2 (6 bases). Germline CDR1 is MNHEY and CDR2 is SVGAGI. The V gene lost 3 bases and the J gene lost 2 bases, with 13 bases spanning the gap. The CDR3 runs to 15 residues. In DNA form, the CDR3 reads TGTGCCAGCAGTTATGGCCAGGGACTTCAAGAGACCCAGTACTTC. Translation: CASSYGQGLQETQYF.

This clonotype is categorized as medium-sized. The chain uses TRBV20-1 and TRBJ2-3; D gene ambiguous. The CDR3 is 15 residues long. Germline V gene sequence: CDR1 DFQATT, CDR2 SNEGSKA (reference sequence). Trimming cost V 0 bases and J 3 bases, with 13 bases left between them. In DNA form, the CDR3 reads TGCAGTGCTAGAGATAGTACAAGAGGAACAGATACGCAGTATTTT. As protein: CSARDSTRGTDTQYF.

This clonotype showed up just a few times. V usage is TRBV29-1 and J usage is TRBJ2-3; a possible D gene is TRBD1 (6 bases). Germline V gene lookup returns CDR1 SQVTM and CDR2 ANQGSEA. This CDR3 has 14 residues. V lost 7 bases and J lost 6, with 20 bases in between. CDR3 amino acids: CSGGLGSSKDTQYF. CDR3 sequence (DNA): TGCAGCGGGGGGCTGGGGAGTAGTAAGGATACGCAGTATTTT.

The CDR3 DNA is TGTGCCAGCAGTTACGCCGGGACGGGTGGGAATGAGCAGTTCTTC. This sequence encodes CASSYAGTGGNEQFF. The rearrangement links TRBV6-5 to TRBJ2-1; D may correspond to TRBD1 or TRBD2 (5 bases each). CDR1 is MNHEY and CDR2 is SVGAGI in the germline V gene. The CDR3 extends over 15 amino acids. V was clipped by 2 bases and J by 7 bases, with 15 bases between them.

The chain joins TRBV20-1 to TRBJ2-6; maybe TRBD1 (5 bases). V was cut by 6 bases and J by 0 bases, with 9 bases left in between. Germline loops: CDR1 DFQATT, CDR2 SNEGSKA (reference sequence). CDR3 length: 14 residues. Here the CDR3 reads CSAPGFSGANVLTF. CDR3 bases: TGCAGTGCCCCAGGGTTCTCTGGGGCCAACGTCCTGACTTTC.

This clonotype appeared many times. This rearrangement joins TRBV12-3 or TRBV12-4 to TRBJ2-7; D may be TRBD1 (6 bases). The V end lost 2 bases, the J end lost 7 bases, and 9 bases lay between the germline ends. The CDR3 totals 12 residues. In DNA form, the CDR3 reads TGTGCCAGCAGTTTATTAGGGGGTGAGCAGTACTTC. Its translation is CASSLLGGEQYF.

V is TRBV5-1 and J is TRBJ2-3; D is possibly TRBD2 (5 bases). The CDR3 sequence is 16 residues long. V lost 0 bases and J lost 3, with 14 bases in between. Per germline, CDR1 SGHRS and CDR2 YFSETQ. Here the CDR3 DNA reads TGCGCCAGCAGCTTGGCTATAGCGAGCGGAACAGATACGCAGTATTTT. Encoded protein: CASSLAIASGTDTQYF.

In its sample, this clonotype was seen once. J is TRBJ1-1 and V is TRBV20-1; 8 positions match TRBD1. CDR1 is DFQATT, CDR2 SNEGSKA, per germline (reference sequence). This CDR3 contains 15 residues. With V trimmed by 0 bases and J by 5 bases, 8 bases remained unmatched. The DNA for the CDR3 is TGCAGTGCTAGAGATCGTCAGGGGGCGCGTACTGAAGCTTTCTTT. Translation: CSARDRQGARTEAFF.

In its sample, this clonotype was seen a few times. The chain has TRBV24-1 and TRBJ2-3; 8 bases align to TRBD1. This CDR3 spans 15 amino acids. Germline values: CDR1 KGHDR, CDR2 SFDVKD. With V trimmed by 3 bases and J by 2 bases, 3 bases remained unmatched. The CDR3 region has the DNA TGTGCCACCAGTGATCGACAGGGGATCACAGATACGCAGTATTTT. Residues: CATSDRQGITDTQYF.

The genes are TRBV28 and TRBJ2-2; either TRBD1 or TRBD2 may fit D (5 bases each). Per the germline V gene, CDR1 is MDHEN and CDR2 is SYDVKM. The length of the CDR3 is 15 residues. The V gene lost 7 bases and the J gene lost 5 bases, with 17 bases spanning the gap. The CDR3, as DNA: TGTGCCAGCATCTTGGGTGGGGGTTTGACCGGGGAGCTGTTTTTT. It translates to CASILGGGLTGELFF.

The chain recombines TRBV12-3 or TRBV12-4 with TRBJ1-5; D is unclear. The V and J ends lost 3 bases and 2 bases respectively, with 8 bases between them. The CDR3 loop spans 14 amino acids. The CDR3 loop reads CASSFGERNQPQHF. The CDR3 DNA reads TGTGCCAGCAGTTTTGGGGAGCGCAATCAGCCCCAGCATTTT.